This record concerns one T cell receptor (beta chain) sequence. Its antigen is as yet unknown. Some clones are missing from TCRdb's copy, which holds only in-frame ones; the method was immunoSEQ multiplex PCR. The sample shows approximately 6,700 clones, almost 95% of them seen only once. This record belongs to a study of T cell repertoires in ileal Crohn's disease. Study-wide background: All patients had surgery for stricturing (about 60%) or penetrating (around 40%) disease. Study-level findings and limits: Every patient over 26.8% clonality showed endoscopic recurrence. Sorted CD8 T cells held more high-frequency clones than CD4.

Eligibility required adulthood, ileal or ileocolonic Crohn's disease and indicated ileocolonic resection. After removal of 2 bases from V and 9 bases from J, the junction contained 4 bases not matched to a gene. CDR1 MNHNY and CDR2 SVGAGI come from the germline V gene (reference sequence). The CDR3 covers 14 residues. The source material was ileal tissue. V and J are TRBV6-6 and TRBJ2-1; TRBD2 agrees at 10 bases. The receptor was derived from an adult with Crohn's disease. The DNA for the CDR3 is TGTGCCAGCAGTTACAAGCGGGAGGGGATTGAGCAGTTCTTC. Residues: CASSYKREGIEQFF.